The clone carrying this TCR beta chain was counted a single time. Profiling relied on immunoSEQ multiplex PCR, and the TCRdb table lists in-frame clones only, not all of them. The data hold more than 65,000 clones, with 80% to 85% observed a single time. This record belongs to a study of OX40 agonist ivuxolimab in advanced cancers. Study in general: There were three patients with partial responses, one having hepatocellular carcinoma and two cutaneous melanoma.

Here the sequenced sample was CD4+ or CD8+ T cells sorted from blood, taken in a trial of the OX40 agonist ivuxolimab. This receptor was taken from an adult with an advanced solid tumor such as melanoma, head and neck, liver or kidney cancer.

CDR3 DNA: TGCGCCAGCTCCCGCTCTGGAAACACCATATATTTT. Translating it yields CASSRSGNTIYF. The gene calls are TRBV5-1 and TRBJ1-3; D gene ambiguous. V dropped 7 bases and J dropped 0 bases, with 5 bases sitting between them. CDR1 and CDR2 from the germline V gene are SGHRS and YFSETQ. This CDR3 region has 12 residues.